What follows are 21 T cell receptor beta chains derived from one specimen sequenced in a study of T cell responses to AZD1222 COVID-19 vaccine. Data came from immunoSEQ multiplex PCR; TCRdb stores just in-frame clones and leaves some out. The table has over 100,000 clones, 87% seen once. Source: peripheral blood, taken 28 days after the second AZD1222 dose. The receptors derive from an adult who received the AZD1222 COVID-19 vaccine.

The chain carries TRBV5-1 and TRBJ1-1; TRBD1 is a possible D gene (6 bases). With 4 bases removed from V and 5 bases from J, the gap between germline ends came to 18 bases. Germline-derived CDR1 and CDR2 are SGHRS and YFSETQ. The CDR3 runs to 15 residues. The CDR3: CASSLNPGQGTEAFF. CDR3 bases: TGCGCCAGCAGCCTTAACCCAGGCCAGGGGACTGAAGCTTTCTTT.

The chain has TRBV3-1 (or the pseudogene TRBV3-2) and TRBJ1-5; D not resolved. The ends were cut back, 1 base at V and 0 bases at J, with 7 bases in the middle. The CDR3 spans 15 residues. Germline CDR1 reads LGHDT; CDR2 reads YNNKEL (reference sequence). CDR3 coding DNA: TGTGCCAGCAGCCAAGTTGTGGATAGCAATCAGCCCCAGCATTTT. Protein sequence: CASSQVVDSNQPQHF.

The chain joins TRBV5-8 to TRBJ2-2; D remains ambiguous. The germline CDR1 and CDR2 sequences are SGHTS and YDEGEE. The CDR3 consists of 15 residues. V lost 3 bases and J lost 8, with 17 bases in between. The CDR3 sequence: CASSSTSPVSGELFF. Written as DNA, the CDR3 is TGTGCCAGCAGCTCCACGTCCCCCGTCTCTGGGGAGCTGTTTTTT.

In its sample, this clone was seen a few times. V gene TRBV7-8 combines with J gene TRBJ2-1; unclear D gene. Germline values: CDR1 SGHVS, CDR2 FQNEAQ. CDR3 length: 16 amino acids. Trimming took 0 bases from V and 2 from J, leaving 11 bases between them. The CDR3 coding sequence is TGTGCCAGCAGCTTAGCCCCCAGGAGAACCTACAATGAGCAGTTCTTC. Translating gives CASSLAPRRTYNEQFF. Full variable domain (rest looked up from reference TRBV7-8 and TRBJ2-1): GAGVSQSPRYKVAKRGQDVALRCDPISGHVSLFWYQQALGQGPEFLTYFQNEAQLDKSGLPSDRFFAERPEGSVSTLKIQRTQQEDSAVYLCASSLAPRRTYNEQFFGPGTRLTVL.

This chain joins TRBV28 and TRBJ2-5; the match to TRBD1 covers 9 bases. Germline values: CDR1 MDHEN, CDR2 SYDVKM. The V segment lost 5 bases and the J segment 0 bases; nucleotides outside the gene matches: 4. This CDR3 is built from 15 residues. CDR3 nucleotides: TGTGCCAGCAGTGTGGGACAGGGATACCAAGAGACCCAGTACTTC. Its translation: CASSVGQGYQETQYF.

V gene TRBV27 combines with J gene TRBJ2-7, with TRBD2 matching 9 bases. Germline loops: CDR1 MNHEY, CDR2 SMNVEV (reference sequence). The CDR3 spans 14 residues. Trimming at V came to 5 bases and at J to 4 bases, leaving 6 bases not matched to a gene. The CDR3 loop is CASSTLSGRYEQYF. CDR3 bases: TGTGCCAGCAGTACCCTAAGCGGGAGGTACGAGCAGTACTTC.

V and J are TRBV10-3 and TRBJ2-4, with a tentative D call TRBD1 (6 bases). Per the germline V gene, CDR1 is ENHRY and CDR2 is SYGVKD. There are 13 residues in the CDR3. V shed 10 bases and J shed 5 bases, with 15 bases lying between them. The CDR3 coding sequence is TGTGCCACCGCAGGGGCATCGGAAAACATTCAGTACTTC. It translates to CATAGASENIQYF.

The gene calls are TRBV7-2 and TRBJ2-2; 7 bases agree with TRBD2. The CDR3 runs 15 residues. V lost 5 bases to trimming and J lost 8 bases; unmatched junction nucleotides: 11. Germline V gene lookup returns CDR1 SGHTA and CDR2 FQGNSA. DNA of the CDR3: TGTGCCAGCAGCCCCGCCGGACTAGTAAATGGGGAGCTGTTTTTT. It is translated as CASSPAGLVNGELFF.

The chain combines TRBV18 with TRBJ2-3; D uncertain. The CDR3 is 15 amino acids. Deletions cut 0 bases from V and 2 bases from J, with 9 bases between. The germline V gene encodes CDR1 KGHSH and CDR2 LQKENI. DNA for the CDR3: TGTGCCAGCTCACCACCCTTGACGAACACAGATACGCAGTATTTT. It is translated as CASSPPLTNTDTQYF.

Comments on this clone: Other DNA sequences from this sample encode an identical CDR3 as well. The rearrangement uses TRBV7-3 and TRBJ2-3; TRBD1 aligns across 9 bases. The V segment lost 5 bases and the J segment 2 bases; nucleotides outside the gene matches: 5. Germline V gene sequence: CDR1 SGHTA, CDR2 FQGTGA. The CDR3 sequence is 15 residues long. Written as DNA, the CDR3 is TGTGCCAGCAGCCCAGGACAGGGGAACACAGATACGCAGTATTTT. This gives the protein CASSPGQGNTDTQYF.

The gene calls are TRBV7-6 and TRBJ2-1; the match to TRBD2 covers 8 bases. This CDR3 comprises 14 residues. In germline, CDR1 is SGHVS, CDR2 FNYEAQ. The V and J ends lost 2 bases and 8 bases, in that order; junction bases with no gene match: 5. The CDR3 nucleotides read TGTGCCAGCAGCTTAATAAGCGGGGGTTATGAGCAGTTCTTC. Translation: CASSLISGGYEQFF.

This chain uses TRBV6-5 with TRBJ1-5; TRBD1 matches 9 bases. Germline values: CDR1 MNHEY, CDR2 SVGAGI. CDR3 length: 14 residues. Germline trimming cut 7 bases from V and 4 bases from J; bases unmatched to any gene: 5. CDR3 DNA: TGTGCCAGCAAGGACAGGGGACCGAATCAGCCCCAGCATTTT. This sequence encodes CASKDRGPNQPQHF.

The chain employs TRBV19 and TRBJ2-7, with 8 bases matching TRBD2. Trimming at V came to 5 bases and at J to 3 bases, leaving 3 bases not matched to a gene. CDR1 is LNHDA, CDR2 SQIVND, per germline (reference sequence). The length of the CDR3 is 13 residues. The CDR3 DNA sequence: TGTGCCAGTAGTCGAGCGGGAGTCTACGAGCAGTACTTC. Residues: CASSRAGVYEQYF.

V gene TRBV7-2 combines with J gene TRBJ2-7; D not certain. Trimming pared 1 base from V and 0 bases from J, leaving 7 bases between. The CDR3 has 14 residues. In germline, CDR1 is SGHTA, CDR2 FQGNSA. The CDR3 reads CASSLVSSSYEQYF. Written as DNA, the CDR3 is TGTGCCAGCAGCTTAGTTTCGTCCTCCTACGAGCAGTACTTC.

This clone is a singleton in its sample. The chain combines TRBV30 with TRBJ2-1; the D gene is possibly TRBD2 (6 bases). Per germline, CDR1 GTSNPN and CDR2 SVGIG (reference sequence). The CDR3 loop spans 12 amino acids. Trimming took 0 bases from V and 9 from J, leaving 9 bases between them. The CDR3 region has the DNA TGTGCCTGGAGTGTACTGGGGGGTGAGCAGTTCTTC. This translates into CAWSVLGGEQFF.

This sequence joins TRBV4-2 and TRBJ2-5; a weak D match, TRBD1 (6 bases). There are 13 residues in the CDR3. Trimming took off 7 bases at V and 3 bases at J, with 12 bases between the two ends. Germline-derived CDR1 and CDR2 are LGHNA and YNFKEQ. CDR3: CASKPPGEETQYF. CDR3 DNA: TGTGCCAGCAAACCTCCAGGGGAAGAGACCCAGTACTTC.

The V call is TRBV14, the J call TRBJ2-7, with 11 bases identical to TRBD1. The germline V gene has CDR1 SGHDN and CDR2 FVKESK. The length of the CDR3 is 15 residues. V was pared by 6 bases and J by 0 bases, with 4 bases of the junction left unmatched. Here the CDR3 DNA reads TGTGCCAGCAGTCCGGGACAGGGGGTCTCCTACGAGCAGTACTTC. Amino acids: CASSPGQGVSYEQYF.

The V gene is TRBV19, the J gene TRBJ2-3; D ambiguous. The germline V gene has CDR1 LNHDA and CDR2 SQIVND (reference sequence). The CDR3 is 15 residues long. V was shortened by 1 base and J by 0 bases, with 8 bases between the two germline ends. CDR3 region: CASSIGGVSTDTQYF. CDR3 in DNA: TGTGCCAGTAGTATAGGAGGAGTTAGCACAGATACGCAGTATTTT. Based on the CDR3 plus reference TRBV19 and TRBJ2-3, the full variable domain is DGGITQSPKYLFRKEGQNVTLSCEQNLNHDAMYWYRQDPGQGLRLIYYSQIVNDFQKGDIAEGYSVSREKKESFPLTVTSAQKNPTAFYLCASSIGGVSTDTQYFGPGTRLTVL.

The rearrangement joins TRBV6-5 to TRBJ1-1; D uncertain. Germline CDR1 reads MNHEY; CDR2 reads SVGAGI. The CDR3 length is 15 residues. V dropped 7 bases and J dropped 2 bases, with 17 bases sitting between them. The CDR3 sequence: CASTLGPLINTEAFF. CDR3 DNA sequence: TGTGCCAGCACCCTCGGACCGTTGATAAACACTGAAGCTTTCTTT.

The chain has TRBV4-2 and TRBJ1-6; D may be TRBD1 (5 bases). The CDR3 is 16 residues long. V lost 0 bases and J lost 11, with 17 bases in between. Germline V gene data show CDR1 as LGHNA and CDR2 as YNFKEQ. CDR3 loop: CASSQDEGQGKTPLHF. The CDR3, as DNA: TGTGCCAGCAGCCAAGACGAGGGGCAGGGTAAGACACCCCTCCACTTT.

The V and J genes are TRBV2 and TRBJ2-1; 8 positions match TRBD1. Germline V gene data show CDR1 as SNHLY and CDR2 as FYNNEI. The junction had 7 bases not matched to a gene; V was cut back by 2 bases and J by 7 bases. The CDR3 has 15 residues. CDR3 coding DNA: TGTGCCAGCAGTGAATCCCGGGACAGGTCAAATGAGCAGTTCTTC. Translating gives CASSESRDRSNEQFF.